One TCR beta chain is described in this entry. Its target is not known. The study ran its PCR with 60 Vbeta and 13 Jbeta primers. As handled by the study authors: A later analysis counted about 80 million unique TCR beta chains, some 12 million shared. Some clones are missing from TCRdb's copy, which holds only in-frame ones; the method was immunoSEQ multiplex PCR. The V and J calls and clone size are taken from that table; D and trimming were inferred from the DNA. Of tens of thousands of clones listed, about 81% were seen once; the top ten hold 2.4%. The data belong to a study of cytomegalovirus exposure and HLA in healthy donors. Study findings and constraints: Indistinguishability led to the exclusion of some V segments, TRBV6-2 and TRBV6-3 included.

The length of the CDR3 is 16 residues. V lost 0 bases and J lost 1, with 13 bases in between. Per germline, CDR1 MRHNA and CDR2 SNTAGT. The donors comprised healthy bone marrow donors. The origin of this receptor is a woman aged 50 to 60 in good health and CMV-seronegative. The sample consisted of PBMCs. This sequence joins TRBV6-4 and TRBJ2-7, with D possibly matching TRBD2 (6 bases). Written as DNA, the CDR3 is TGTGCCAGCAGTGACTCGGGGCTAGCGCTTTCCTACGAGCAGTACGTC. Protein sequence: CASSDSGLALSYEQYV.